One sample yielded the 17 T cell receptor beta chains listed below, sequenced in a study of vaccination and CD4 T cells after COVID-19. Oncomine TCR Beta short-read sequencing was applied to DNA from cultured CD4+ T cells. TCRdb re-analysed the PCR reads in MiXCR, keeping a single row per CDR3 protein. This sample carries under 4,000 distinct CDR3 sequences, around 20% of them seen once, and the ten largest clones take about 19%. Treatment: approximately nine-day PBMC culture with coronavirus spike peptide pools or control peptides (ViraFEST assay). Their specific antigens are unknown. Sequencing was carried out using CD4+ T cells from blood, cultured in vitro. These receptors came from a human donor who had recovered from COVID-19.

CDR3 protein: CASGLGQGAGQPQHF. The CDR3 DNA follows: TGTGCTAGTGGTTTGGGACAGGGGGCCGGCCAGCCCCAGCATTTT. The chain couples TRBV12-5 to TRBJ1-5; TRBD1 matches 10 bases. V dropped 1 base and J dropped 7; count of bases not matched to a gene: 4. This CDR3 has 15 residues. Germline lookup yields CDR1 LGHNT and CDR2 FRNRAP.

The CDR3 loop reads CASSRGLEAFF. The CDR3 DNA reads as TGTGCCAGCAGTCGCGGTCTTGAAGCTTTCTTT. The chain combines TRBV2 with TRBJ1-1, with D unclear. This CDR3 region has 11 residues. Germline lookup yields CDR1 SNHLY and CDR2 FYNNEI. V was shortened by 5 bases and J by 7 bases, with 8 bases between the two germline ends.

The rearrangement links TRBV20-1 to TRBJ2-1, with TRBD2 matching 7 bases. CDR3 length: 14 residues. The J segment lost 3 bases and the V segment lost 6 bases, leaving 8 bases of the junction unmatched. From germline, CDR1 is DFQATT and CDR2 SNEGSKA (reference sequence). Here the CDR3 reads CSAEGLPGYNEQFF. CDR3 coding DNA: TGCAGTGCCGAGGGACTACCAGGCTACAATGAGCAGTTCTTC.

This chain uses TRBV5-1 with TRBJ1-1, with TRBD1 matching 8 bases. CDR3 size: 13 residues. Germline assignment: CDR1 SGHRS and CDR2 YFSETQ. V lost 4 bases and J lost 1; bases outside the gene matches: 0. The CDR3 region has the DNA TGCGCCAGCAGCACAGGGGGGAACACTGAAGCTTTCTTT. Its protein is CASSTGGNTEAFF.

The J gene is TRBJ2-7, the V gene TRBV5-4; 8 bases line up with TRBD1. V lost 4 bases, J lost 7 bases, and 13 bases stayed unmatched. Germline V gives CDR1 SGHNT, CDR2 YYREEE (reference sequence). The CDR3 runs to 15 residues. The CDR3 protein is CASSLEGTGIGEQYF. As DNA, the CDR3 is TGTGCCAGCAGCCTGGAAGGGACAGGAATAGGGGAGCAGTACTTC.

The chain recombines TRBV29-1 with TRBJ1-3, with a possible D match to TRBD1 (6 bases). V was trimmed by 6 bases and J by 3 bases, leaving 12 bases between them. In germline, CDR1 is SQVTM, CDR2 ANQGSEA. This CDR3 has 13 residues. CDR3 DNA sequence: TGCAGCGTCCGGAGGGGGGGTGGAAACACCATATATTTT. Encoded protein: CSVRRGGGNTIYF.

By share, this clonotype ranks as medium-sized. V is TRBV6-2 or TRBV6-3 and J is TRBJ1-2; 9 bases are shared with TRBD1. Losses at the gene ends were 4 bases for V and 8 bases for J; bases not matched to a gene: 5. This CDR3 comprises 13 residues. Germline V gene lookup returns CDR1 MNHEY and CDR2 SVGEGT. CDR3 nucleotide sequence: TGTGCCAGCAGTTTAACAGGGGGCAAGGGCTACACCTTC. This encodes CASSLTGGKGYTF.

This clonotype is medium-sized within its sample. CDR3 nucleotides: TGCGCCAGCGATCGGACTAGCGGGGGACTTCAAGAGACCCAGTACTTC. Its translation: CASDRTSGGLQETQYF. The chain couples TRBV5-1 to TRBJ2-5; 13 bases align to TRBD2. After removal of 7 bases from V and 2 bases from J, the junction contained 8 bases not matched to a gene. CDR3 size: 16 residues. The germline CDR1 and CDR2 sequences are SGHRS and YFSETQ.

The gene calls are TRBV20-1 and TRBJ2-1; the D gene is possibly TRBD2 (5 bases). The CDR3 is made up of 14 amino acids. Germline-derived CDR1 and CDR2 are DFQATT and SNEGSKA (reference sequence). V dropped 1 base and J dropped 0 bases, with 7 bases sitting between them. The CDR3 loop reads CSARAGSSYNEQFF. CDR3 coding DNA: TGCAGTGCTAGAGCGGGGAGCTCCTACAATGAGCAGTTCTTC.

The genes are TRBV7-2 and TRBJ2-5; 11 nucleotides line up with TRBD2. The trim removed 4 bases at V and 0 bases at J, leaving 10 bases unmatched. The CDR3 totals 18 residues. From germline, CDR1 is SGHTA and CDR2 FQGNSA. CDR3 sequence: CASSSPGTSGINQETQYF. CDR3 bases: TGTGCCAGCAGCTCCCCTGGGACTAGCGGAATCAACCAAGAGACCCAGTACTTC.

The chain recombines TRBV3-1 with TRBJ1-5; a weak D match, TRBD1 (5 bases). V was trimmed by 2 bases and J by 6 bases, leaving 8 bases between them. This CDR3 is built from 13 residues. In germline, CDR1 is LGHDT, CDR2 YNNKEL (reference sequence). The CDR3 here is CASSQSRAQPQHF. For the CDR3, the DNA is TGTGCCAGCAGCCAAAGCAGGGCTCAGCCCCAGCATTTT.

This chain links TRBV5-4 with TRBJ1-3; no firm D call. From germline, CDR1 is SGHNT and CDR2 YYREEE (reference sequence). This CDR3 has 13 amino acids. V was pared by 4 bases and J by 11 bases, with 16 bases between. In nucleotides, the CDR3 is TGTGCCAGCAGCCTGAACCCGGGATCAGCCATATATTTT. This codes for CASSLNPGSAIYF.

The rearrangement joins TRBV10-3 to TRBJ1-1; 8 bases match TRBD1. CDR1 is ENHRY, CDR2 SYGVKD, per germline. This CDR3 region has 13 residues. The ends lost 9 bases at V and 4 bases at J; junction bases unmatched: 7. The CDR3 here is CAIRDRTSTEAFF. The CDR3 region has the DNA TGTGCCATAAGGGACAGGACATCCACTGAAGCTTTCTTT.

Worth noting for this clonotype: One end of the junction varies from germline; a read error may be responsible. The V gene is TRBV7-7, the J gene TRBJ2-5, with D possibly being TRBD1 (5 bases). The CDR3 has 15 amino acids. Germline CDR1 reads SSHAT; CDR2 reads FNYEAQ (reference sequence). This CDR3 is CASSSGNYGTETQYF. In nucleotides, the CDR3 is TGTGCTAGCAGCTCAGGGAACTATGGAACGGAGACCCAGTACTTC.

This clonotype is medium-sized by share. This chain uses TRBV6-5 with TRBJ2-2, with TRBD1 identical over 8 bases. The ends lost 4 bases at V and 2 bases at J; junction bases unmatched: 6. Germline CDR1 reads MNHEY; CDR2 reads SVGAGI. CDR3 length: 16 amino acids. The CDR3 region is CASSSYSGGNTGELFF. The DNA for the CDR3 is TGTGCCAGCAGTTCGTATTCAGGGGGCAACACCGGGGAGCTGTTTTTT.

The chain couples TRBV20-1 to TRBJ2-2; tentatively, D is TRBD1 (6 bases). V was shortened by 7 bases and J by 3 bases, with 12 bases between the two germline ends. This CDR3 contains 13 residues. CDR1 is DFQATT and CDR2 is SNEGSKA in the germline V gene (reference sequence). The CDR3 reads CSVSTGYTGELFF. The CDR3, as DNA: TGCAGTGTCTCCACAGGGTACACCGGGGAGCTGTTTTTT.

This clonotype qualifies as medium-sized. The V gene is TRBV12-3 or TRBV12-4, the J gene TRBJ2-2; D call uncertain. The CDR3 has 14 residues. With 6 bases removed from V and 1 base from J, the gap between germline ends came to 9 bases. CDR3 coding DNA: TGTGCCAGCAGCTTGCTCCTGAACACCGGGGAGCTGTTTTTT. Protein: CASSLLLNTGELFF.